This T cell receptor (beta chain) was profiled in a study of blood T cell repertoires in COVID-19. In the study overall: Samples came from the United States, Italy and Spain, spanning acute and convalescent COVID-19. T cells, B-cell-depleted T cells, or PBMCs provided the cDNA or gDNA that served as material.

Libraries were prepared by immunoSEQ multiplex PCR; TCRdb keeps only in-frame clonotypes and omits some of them. The sample holds over 150,000 clones, approximately 81% seen once. J gave up 4 bases and V 0 bases, and 1 base lay outside the gene matches. CDR3 size: 15 residues. CDR1 and CDR2 from the germline V gene are GTSNPN and SVGIG (reference sequence). The sequenced sample was peripheral blood. The clonotype was recovered from a woman at least 80 years old with active or convalescent COVID-19. V usage is TRBV30 and J usage is TRBJ2-3; 13 bases are shared with TRBD2. This CDR3 reads CAWSVLAGGPDTQYF. The CDR3 region has the DNA TGTGCCTGGAGTGTACTAGCGGGAGGGCCAGATACGCAGTATTTT.